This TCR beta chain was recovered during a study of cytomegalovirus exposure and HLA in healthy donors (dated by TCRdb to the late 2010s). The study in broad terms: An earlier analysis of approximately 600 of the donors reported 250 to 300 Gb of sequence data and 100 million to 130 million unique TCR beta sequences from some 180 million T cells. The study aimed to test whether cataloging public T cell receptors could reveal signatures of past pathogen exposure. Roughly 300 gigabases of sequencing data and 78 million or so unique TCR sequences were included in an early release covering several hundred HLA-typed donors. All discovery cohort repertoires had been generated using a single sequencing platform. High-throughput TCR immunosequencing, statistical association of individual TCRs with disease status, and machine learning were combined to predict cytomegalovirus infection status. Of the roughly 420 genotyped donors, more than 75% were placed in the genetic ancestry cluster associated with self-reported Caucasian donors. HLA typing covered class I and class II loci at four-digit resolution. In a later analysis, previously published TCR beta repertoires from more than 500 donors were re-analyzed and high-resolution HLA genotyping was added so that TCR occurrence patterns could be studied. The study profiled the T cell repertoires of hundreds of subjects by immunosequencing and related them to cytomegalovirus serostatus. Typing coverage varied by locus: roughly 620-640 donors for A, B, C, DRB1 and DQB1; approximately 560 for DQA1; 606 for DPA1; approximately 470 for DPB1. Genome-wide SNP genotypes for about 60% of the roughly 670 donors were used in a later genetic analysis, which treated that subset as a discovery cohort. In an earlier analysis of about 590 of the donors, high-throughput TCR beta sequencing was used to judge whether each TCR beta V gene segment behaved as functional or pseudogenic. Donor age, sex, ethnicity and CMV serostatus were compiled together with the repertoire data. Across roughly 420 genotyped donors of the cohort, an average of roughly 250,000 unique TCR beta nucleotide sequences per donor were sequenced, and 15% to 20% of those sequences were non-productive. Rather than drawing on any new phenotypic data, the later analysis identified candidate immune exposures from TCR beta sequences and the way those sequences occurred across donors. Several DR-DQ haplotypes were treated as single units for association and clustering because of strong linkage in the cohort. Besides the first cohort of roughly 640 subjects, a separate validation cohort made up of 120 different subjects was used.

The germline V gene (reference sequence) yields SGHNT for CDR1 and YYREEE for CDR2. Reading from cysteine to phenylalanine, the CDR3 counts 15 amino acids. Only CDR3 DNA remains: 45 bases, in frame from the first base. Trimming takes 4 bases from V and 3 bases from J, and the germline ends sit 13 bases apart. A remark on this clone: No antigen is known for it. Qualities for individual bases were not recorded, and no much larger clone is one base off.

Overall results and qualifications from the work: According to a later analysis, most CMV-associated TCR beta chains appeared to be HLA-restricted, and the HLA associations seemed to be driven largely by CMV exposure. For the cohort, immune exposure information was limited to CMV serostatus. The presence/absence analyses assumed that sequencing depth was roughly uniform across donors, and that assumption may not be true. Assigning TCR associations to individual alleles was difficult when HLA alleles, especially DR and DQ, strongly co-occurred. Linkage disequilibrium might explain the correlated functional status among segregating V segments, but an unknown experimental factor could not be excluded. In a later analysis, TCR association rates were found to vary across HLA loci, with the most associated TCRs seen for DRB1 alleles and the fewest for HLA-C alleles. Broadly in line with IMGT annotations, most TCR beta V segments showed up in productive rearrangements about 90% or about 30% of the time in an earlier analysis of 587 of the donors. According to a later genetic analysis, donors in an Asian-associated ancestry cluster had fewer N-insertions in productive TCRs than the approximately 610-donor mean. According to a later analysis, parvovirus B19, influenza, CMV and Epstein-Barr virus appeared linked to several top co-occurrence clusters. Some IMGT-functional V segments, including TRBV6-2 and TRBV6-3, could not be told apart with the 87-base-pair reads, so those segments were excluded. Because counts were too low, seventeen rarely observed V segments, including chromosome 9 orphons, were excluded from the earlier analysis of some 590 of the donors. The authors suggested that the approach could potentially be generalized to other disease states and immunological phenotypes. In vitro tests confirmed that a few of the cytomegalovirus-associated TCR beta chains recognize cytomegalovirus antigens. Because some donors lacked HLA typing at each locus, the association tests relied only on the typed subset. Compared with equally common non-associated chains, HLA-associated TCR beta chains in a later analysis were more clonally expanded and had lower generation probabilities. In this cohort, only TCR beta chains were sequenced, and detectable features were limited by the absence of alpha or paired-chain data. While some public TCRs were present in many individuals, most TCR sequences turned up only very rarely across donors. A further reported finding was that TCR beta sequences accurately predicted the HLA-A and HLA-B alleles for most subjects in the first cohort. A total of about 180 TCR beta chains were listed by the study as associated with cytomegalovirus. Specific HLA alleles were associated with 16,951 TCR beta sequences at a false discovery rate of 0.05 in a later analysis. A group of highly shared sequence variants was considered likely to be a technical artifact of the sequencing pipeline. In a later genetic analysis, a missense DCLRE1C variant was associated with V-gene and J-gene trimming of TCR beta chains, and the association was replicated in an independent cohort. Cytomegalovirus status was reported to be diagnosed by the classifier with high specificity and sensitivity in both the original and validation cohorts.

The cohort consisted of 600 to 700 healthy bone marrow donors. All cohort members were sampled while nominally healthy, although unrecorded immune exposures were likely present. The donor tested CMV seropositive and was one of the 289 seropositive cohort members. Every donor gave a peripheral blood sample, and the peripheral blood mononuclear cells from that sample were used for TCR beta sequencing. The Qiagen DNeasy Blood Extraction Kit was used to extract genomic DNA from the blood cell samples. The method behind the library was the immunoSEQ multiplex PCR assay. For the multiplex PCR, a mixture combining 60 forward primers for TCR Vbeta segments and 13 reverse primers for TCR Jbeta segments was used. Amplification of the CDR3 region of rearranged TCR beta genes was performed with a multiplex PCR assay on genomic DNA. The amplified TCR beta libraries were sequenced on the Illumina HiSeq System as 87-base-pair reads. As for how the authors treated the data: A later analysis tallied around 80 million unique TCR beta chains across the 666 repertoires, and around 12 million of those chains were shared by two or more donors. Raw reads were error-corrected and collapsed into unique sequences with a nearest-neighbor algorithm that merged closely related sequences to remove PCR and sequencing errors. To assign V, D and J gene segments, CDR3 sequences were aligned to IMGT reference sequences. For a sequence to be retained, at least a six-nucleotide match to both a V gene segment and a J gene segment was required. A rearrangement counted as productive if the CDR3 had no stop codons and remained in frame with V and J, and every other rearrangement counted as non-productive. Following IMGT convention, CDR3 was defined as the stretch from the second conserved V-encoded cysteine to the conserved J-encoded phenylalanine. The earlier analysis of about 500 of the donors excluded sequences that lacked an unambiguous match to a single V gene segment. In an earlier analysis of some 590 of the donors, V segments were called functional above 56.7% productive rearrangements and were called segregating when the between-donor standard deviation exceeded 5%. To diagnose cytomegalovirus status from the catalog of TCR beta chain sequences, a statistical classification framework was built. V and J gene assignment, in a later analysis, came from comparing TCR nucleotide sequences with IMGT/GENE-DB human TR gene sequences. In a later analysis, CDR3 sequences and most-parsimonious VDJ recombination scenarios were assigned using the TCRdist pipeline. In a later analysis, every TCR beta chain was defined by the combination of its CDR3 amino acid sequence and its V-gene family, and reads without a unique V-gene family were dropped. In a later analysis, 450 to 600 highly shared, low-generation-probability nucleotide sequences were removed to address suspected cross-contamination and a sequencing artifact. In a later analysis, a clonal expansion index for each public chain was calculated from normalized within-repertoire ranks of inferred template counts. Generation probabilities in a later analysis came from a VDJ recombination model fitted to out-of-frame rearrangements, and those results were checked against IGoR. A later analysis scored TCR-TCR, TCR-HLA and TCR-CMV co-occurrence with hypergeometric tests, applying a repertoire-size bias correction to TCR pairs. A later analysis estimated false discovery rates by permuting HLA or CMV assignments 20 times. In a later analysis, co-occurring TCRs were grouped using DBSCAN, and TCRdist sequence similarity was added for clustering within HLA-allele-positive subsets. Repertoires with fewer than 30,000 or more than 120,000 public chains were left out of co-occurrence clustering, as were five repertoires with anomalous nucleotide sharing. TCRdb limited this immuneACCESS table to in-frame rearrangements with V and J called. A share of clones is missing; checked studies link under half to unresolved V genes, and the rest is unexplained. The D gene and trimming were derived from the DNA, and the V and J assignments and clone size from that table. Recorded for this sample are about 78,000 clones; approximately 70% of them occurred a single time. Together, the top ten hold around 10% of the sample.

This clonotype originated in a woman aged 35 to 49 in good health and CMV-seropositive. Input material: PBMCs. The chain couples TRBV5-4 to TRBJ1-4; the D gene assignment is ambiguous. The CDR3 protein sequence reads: CASSAATQPNEKLFF. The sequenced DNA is TGTGCCAGCAGCGCCGCAACACAGCCTAATGAAAAACTGTTTTTT.